This T cell receptor beta chain is drawn from a study of T-cell reconstitution after alpha-beta-depleted transplantation in children. Preparation of the TCRbeta library used unique molecular identifiers. TCRdb re-analysed the PCR reads in MiXCR, keeping a single row per CDR3 protein. The sample consists of roughly 350,000 distinct CDR3 sequences, 9% to 12% of them appearing once. Between the trimmed V and J ends, which lost 3 bases and 7 bases, there was a span of 16 bases. Germline V gene lookup returns CDR1 MGHRA and CDR2 YSYEKL. This CDR3 is built from 15 residues. The sample was PBMCs from the stem cell graft donor, taken from the stem cell graft. The chain has TRBV4-1 and TRBJ2-1; D unclear. The sequence came from a human donor who donated a stem cell graft to a child with acute lymphoblastic leukemia. DNA of the CDR3: TGCGCCAGCAGCCAGGAGAAGTCTTCCCTGAATGAGCAGTTCTTC. Its translation: CASSQEKSSLNEQFF.